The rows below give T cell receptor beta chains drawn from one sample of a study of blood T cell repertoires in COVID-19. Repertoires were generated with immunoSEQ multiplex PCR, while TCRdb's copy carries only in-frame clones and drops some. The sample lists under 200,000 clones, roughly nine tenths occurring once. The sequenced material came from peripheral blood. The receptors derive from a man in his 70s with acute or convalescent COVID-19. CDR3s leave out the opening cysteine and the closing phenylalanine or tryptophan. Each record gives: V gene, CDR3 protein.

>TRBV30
AWVGQEVSSGRSGETQY
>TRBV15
ATGGQGNQPQH
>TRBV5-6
ASSLATGYGYT
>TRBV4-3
ASSHRDRGETQY
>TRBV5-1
ASSFPGKETQY
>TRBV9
ASSAQGRETQY
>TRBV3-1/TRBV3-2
ASSQLRNEQF
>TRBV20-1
SASGGYGYT
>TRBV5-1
ASSLAPREAGYT
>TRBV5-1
ASSPLTGGRSYT
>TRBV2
ASSELGLAENIQY
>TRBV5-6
ASSLAGGDQPQH
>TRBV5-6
ASSPIGSRSNTEAF
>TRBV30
AWSVWEGTEAF
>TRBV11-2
ASSFLGGANTEAF
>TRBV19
ASSRLTETGILNEQF
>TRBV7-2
ASSLTGAGNGYT
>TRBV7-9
ASSLVIAGDYEQY
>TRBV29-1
SVGRGIDTQY
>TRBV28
ASSLNSGRSGELF
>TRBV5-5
ASSLESGGLEQF
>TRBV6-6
ASSQTGGEEKLF
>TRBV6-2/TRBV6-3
ASSYYSNTEAF
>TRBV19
ASLRSSGANVLT